This TCR beta chain stems from a study of T cell responses to AZD1222 COVID-19 vaccine. Study results and limitations: Repertoires were obtained solely post-peak T cell response. Following two doses of AZD1222, Spike-specific TCR breadth and depth rose. Clonal diversity was possibly underestimated, and the donors were mostly white British, with more females.

The ends were cut back, 4 bases at V and 0 bases at J, with 8 bases in the middle. There are 15 residues in the CDR3. This clone came up once. Antigen specificity is unknown. Method: immunoSEQ multiplex PCR; TCRdb's copy keeps in-frame clones and lacks some. The sample lists under 150,000 clones, roughly 87% occurring once. The chain carries TRBV5-3 and TRBJ1-6; D might be TRBD1 (6 bases). TRBV5-3 is annotated as an ORF whose role is uncertain. The sequence derives from an adult who received the AZD1222 COVID-19 vaccine. The specimen was peripheral blood, collected 28 days after the second AZD1222 dose. Written as DNA, the CDR3 is TGTGCCAGAAGCGGGGGCTTCTCCTATAATTCACCCCTCCACTTT. Encoded protein: CARSGGFSYNSPLHF.